Following are 8 T cell receptor beta chains from one sample sequenced in a study of PD-1 blockade in classical Hodgkin lymphoma. Time point noted: cycle 4 day 1 (C4D1), after 5 to 7 weeks of nivolumab. Brentuximab vedotin exposure varied among the patients, all of whom had relapsed after autologous stem cell transplantation. The assay was immunoSEQ multiplex PCR, and TCRdb's table has in-frame clones only and misses some. The sample carries about 90,000 clones, around nine tenths recorded once. This specimen was peripheral blood mononuclear cells (PBMCs), taken before the fourth cycle of nivolumab. All receptors come from a human donor with classical Hodgkin lymphoma.

The chain joins TRBV5-6 to TRBJ1-2; 7 positions match TRBD1. Germline V gene sequence: CDR1 SGHDT, CDR2 YYEEEE. Trimming at V came to 3 bases and at J to 13 bases, leaving 18 bases not matched to a gene. This CDR3 comprises 15 residues. Here the CDR3 reads CASSSSGTVPFRFTF. CDR3 bases: TGTGCCAGCAGCTCCTCCGGGACAGTCCCTTTTCGTTTCACCTTC.

The chain joins TRBV30 to TRBJ1-1; TRBD1 matches 7 bases. Germline trimming cut 5 bases from V and 5 bases from J; bases unmatched to any gene: 14. Looked up from germline, CDR1 is GTSNPN and CDR2 is SVGIG (reference sequence). This CDR3 region has 15 residues. CDR3 sequence (DNA): TGTGCCTGGGGGGAAGGGACAGCCCCGAATACTGAAGCTTTCTTT. This codes for CAWGEGTAPNTEAFF.

The chain joins TRBV5-1 to TRBJ2-1; D might be TRBD1 (5 bases). Between the trimmed V and J ends, which lost 0 bases and 7 bases, there was a span of 11 bases. The CDR3 totals 14 residues. Germline-derived CDR1 and CDR2 are SGHRS and YFSETQ. CDR3 nucleotide sequence: TGCGCCAGCAGCTTGGGGGGCCGTGGAAATGAGCAGTTCTTC. Amino acids: CASSLGGRGNEQFF.

The rearrangement uses TRBV5-6 and TRBJ1-2; D is unresolved. CDR3 length: 13 residues. Germline CDR1 and CDR2: SGHDT and YYEEEE. V dropped 2 bases and J dropped 7 bases, with 12 bases sitting between them. In DNA, the CDR3 is TGTGCCAGCAGCTTTCTGAGGGAGGGTGGCTACACCTTC. Protein product: CASSFLREGGYTF.

The genes are TRBV9 and TRBJ2-2; TRBD2 matches 11 bases. CDR3 length: 17 amino acids. CDR1 is SGDLS and CDR2 is YYNGEE in the germline V gene. Unmatched junction bases numbered 8, after V lost 0 bases and J lost 7 bases. CDR3 loop: CASSVDLSGGAIGELFF. The CDR3 DNA is TGTGCCAGCAGCGTAGATCTTAGCGGGGGGGCAATCGGGGAGCTGTTTTTT.

The chain employs TRBV28 and TRBJ1-5; D is uncertain. Germline V gene lookup returns CDR1 MDHEN and CDR2 SYDVKM. V was shortened by 6 bases and J by 4 bases, with 7 bases between the two germline ends. This CDR3 is built from 12 residues. DNA of the CDR3: TGTGCCAGCAGGCCCCTAAATCAGCCCCAGCATTTT. This codes for CASRPLNQPQHF.

This clone was observed a single time. The chain couples TRBV19 to TRBJ1-5, with D possibly TRBD1 on 6 matching bases. The germline gives CDR1 LNHDA, CDR2 SQIVND (reference sequence). Trimming took 11 bases from V and 3 from J, leaving 14 bases between them. This CDR3 has 13 amino acids. CDR3 in DNA: TGTGCCGGCTCACAGGGCCCCAATCAGCCCCAGCATTTT. Protein sequence: CAGSQGPNQPQHF.

The J gene is TRBJ2-1, the V gene TRBV6-1; D possibly corresponds to TRBD1 (6 bases). V was cut by 2 bases and J by 3 bases, with 14 bases left in between. CDR1 MNHNS and CDR2 SASEGT come from the germline V gene. This CDR3 contains 16 residues. CDR3 residues: CASSEPWSGDYNEQFF. CDR3 in DNA: TGTGCCAGCAGTGAACCCTGGTCAGGGGACTACAATGAGCAGTTCTTC.